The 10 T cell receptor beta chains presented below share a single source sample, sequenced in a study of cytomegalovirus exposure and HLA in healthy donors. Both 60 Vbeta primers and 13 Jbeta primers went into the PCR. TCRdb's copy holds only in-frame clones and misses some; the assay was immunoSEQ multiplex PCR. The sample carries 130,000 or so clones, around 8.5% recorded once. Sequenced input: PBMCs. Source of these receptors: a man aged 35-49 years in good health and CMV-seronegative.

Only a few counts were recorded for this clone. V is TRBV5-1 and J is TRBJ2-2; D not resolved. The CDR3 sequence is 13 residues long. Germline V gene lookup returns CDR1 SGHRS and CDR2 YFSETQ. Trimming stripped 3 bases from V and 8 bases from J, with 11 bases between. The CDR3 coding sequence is TGCGCCAGCAGCTCCGACGTGACTGGGGAGCTGTTTTTT. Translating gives CASSSDVTGELFF.

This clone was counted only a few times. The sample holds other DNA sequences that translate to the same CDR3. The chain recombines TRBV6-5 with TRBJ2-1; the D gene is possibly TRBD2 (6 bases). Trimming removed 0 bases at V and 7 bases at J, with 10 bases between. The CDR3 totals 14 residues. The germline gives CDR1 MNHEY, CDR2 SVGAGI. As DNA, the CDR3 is TGTGCCAGCAGTTACTCGTGGGGGGTAAATGAGCAGTTCTTC. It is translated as CASSYSWGVNEQFF.

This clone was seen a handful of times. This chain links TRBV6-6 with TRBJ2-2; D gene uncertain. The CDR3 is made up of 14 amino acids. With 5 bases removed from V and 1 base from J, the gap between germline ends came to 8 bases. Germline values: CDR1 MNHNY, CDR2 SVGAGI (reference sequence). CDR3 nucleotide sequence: TGTGCCAGCAGTGTACAGTTGAACACCGGGGAGCTGTTTTTT. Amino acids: CASSVQLNTGELFF.

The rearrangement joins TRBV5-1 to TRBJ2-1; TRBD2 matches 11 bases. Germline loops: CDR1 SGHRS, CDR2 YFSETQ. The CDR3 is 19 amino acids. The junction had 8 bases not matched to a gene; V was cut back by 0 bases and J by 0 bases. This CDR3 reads CASSLGLAGTGRSYNEQFF. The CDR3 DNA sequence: TGCGCCAGCAGCTTGGGACTAGCGGGGACTGGTCGCTCCTACAATGAGCAGTTCTTC.

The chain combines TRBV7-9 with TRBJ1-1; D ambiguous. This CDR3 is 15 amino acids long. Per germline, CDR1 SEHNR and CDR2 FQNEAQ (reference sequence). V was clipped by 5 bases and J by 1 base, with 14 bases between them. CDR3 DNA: TGTGCCAGCAGCCTCGACTCGGGAAAGAACACTGAAGCTTTCTTT. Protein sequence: CASSLDSGKNTEAFF.

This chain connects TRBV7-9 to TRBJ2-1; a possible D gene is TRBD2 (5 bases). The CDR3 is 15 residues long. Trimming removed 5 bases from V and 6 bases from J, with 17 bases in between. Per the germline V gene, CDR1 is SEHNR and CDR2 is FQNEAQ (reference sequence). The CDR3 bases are TGTGCCAGCAGCCCACCGTGGAGGTTGGGCAATGAGCAGTTCTTC. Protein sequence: CASSPPWRLGNEQFF.

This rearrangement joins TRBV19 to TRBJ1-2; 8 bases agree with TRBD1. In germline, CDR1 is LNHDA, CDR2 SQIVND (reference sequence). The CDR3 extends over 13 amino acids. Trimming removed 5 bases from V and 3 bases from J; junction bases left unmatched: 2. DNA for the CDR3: TGTGCCAGTAGTCCAGGGGGCGACTATGGCTACACCTTC. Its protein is CASSPGGDYGYTF.

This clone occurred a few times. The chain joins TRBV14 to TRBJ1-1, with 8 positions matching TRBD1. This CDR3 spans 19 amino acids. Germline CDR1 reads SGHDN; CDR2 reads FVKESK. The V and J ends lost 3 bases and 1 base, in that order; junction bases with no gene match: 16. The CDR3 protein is CASSHSSPQGARRNTEAFF. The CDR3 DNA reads TGTGCCAGCAGCCACTCCTCCCCCCAGGGGGCTCGAAGGAACACTGAAGCTTTCTTT. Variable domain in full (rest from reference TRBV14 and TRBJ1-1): EAGVTQFPSHSVIEKGQTVTLRCDPISGHDNLYWYRRVMGKEIKFLLHFVKESKQDESGMPNNRFLAERTGGTYSTLKVQPAELEDSGVYFCASSHSSPQGARRNTEAFFGQGTRLTVV.

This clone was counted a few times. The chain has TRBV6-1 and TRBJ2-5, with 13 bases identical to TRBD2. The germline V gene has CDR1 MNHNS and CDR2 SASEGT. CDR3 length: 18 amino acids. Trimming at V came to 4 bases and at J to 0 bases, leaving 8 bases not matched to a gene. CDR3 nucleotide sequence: TGTGCCAGCAGTGCTGGACTAGCGGGGGTCTTGTACCAAGAGACCCAGTACTTC. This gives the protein CASSAGLAGVLYQETQYF.

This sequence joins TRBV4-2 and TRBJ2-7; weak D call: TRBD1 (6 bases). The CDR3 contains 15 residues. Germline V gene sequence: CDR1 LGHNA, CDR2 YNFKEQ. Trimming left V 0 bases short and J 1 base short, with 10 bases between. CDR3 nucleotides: TGTGCCAGCAGCCAAGACAGGGGCGCTTCCTACGAGCAGTACTTC. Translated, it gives CASSQDRGASYEQYF.